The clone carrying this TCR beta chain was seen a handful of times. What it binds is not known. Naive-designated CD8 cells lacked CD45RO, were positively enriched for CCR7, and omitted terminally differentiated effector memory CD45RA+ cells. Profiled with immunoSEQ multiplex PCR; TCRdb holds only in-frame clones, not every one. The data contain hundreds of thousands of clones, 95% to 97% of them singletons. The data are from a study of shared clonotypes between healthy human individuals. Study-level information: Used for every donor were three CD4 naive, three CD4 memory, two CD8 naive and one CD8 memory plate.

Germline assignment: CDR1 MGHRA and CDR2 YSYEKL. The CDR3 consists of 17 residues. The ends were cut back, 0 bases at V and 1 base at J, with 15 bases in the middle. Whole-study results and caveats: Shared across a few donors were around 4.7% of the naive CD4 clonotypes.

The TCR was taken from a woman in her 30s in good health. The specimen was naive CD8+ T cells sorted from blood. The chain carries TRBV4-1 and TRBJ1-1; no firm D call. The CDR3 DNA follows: TGCGCCAGCAGCCAAGAGTGGGCGTTACAGTCGAACACTGAAGCTTTCTTT. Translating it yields CASSQEWALQSNTEAFF.